This TCR beta chain comes out of a study of beta chain features in type 1 diabetes. Germline-derived CDR1 and CDR2 are SGHTA and FQGNSA. The CDR3 totals 14 residues. The ends lost 10 bases at V and 8 bases at J; junction bases unmatched: 13. Notes on the study in general: Healthy donors had naive, central memory and Treg TCRB repertoires that appeared less similar than those seen among patients.

In total, each donor contributed a single heparinised blood draw that averaged about 110 mL. This clone has more than one count but fewer than ten. Its antigen is unidentified. Sequenced material consisted of expressed TCRB transcripts (all of the isolated RNA was reverse transcribed). Sequenced by immunoSEQ multiplex PCR; TCRdb stores in-frame clones only, minus some. Of 250,000 to 350,000 clones listed, 11% to 15% are singletons. Sequencing was done on a sample of central memory CD4+ T cells from blood. V usage is TRBV7-2 and J usage is TRBJ2-1, with TRBD2 identical over 8 bases. This sequence was found in a man in his thirties or forties in good health. The CDR3 region is CATSRSGSFDEQFF. The DNA for the CDR3 is TGTGCCACCTCCAGGAGCGGGAGTTTCGATGAGCAGTTCTTC.